Presented here are 22 T cell receptor beta chains from one specimen sequenced in a study of cytomegalovirus exposure and HLA in healthy donors. The primer mix had 60 Vbeta and 13 Jbeta primers. Generated by immunoSEQ multiplex PCR, the TCRdb table keeps only in-frame clones and is missing some. The sample comprises about 85,000 clones, over 70% of which are singletons, and 20% to 30% rests with the top ten. Sequenced sample: PBMCs. Receptor source: a woman in her 50s in good health and CMV-seropositive.

The rearrangement joins TRBV5-1 to TRBJ1-2; D is perhaps TRBD1 (6 bases). This CDR3 region has 14 residues. With 4 bases removed from V and 11 bases from J, the gap between germline ends came to 21 bases. Per the germline V gene, CDR1 is SGHRS and CDR2 is YFSETQ. The CDR3 sequence: CASSDGQLSYRYTF. The CDR3 region has the DNA TGCGCCAGCAGCGATGGACAGCTCTCTTACCGGTACACCTTC.

The V gene is TRBV5-1, the J gene TRBJ2-5; TRBD1 agrees at 7 bases. The V and J ends lost 4 bases and 11 bases, in that order; junction bases with no gene match: 17. The germline gives CDR1 SGHRS, CDR2 YFSETQ. The CDR3 totals 15 residues. CDR3 residues: CASSAGTAKTYEQYF. CDR3 sequence (DNA): TGCGCCAGCAGCGCCGGGACAGCCAAGACATATGAGCAGTACTTC.

The rearrangement joins TRBV29-1 to TRBJ2-5; D is possibly TRBD1 (5 bases). The CDR3 is 13 residues long. The V end lost 7 bases, the J end lost 1 base, and 13 bases lay between the germline ends. Per the germline V gene, CDR1 is SQVTM and CDR2 is ANQGSEA. The CDR3 region has the DNA TGCAGCGCCCTTGGGGCAAGCCAAGAGACCCAGTACTTC. It translates to CSALGASQETQYF.

The chain recombines TRBV19 with TRBJ2-1, with 9 bases that match TRBD2. Trimming at V came to 1 base and at J to 5 bases, leaving 6 bases not matched to a gene. The germline gives CDR1 LNHDA, CDR2 SQIVND (reference sequence). CDR3 length: 16 residues. CDR3 protein: CASSIAVLAGHNEQFF. CDR3 nucleotide sequence: TGTGCCAGTAGTATAGCGGTCCTAGCGGGACACAATGAGCAGTTCTTC.

The rearrangement uses TRBV7-9 and TRBJ2-1, with TRBD2 matching over 8 bases. V gave up 5 bases and J gave up 9 bases; unmatched junction bases: 18. The germline CDR1 and CDR2 sequences are SEHNR and FQNEAQ (reference sequence). This CDR3 contains 17 residues. The CDR3 here is CASSTYPTSGSVSEQFF. CDR3 nucleotide sequence: TGTGCCAGCAGCACATACCCAACTAGCGGCTCTGTCAGTGAGCAGTTCTTC.

The chain recombines TRBV5-4 with TRBJ1-2; no clear D. This CDR3 region has 14 residues. V lost 0 bases, J lost 5 bases, and 11 bases lay in between. From germline, CDR1 is SGHNT and CDR2 YYREEE (reference sequence). CDR3 in DNA: TGTGCCAGCAGCTTGGTCAGTTGGTCTTATGGCTACACCTTC. Translating it yields CASSLVSWSYGYTF.

The chain combines TRBV6-5 with TRBJ2-1; TRBD2 matches at 8 bases. This CDR3 spans 14 amino acids. After removal of 6 bases from V and 9 bases from J, the junction contained 10 bases not matched to a gene. Germline V lookup: CDR1 MNHEY, CDR2 SVGAGI. In DNA form, the CDR3 reads TGTGCCAGCAGAAATAGCGGGACTGGAGGTGAGCAGTTCTTC. This sequence encodes CASRNSGTGGEQFF.

The J gene is TRBJ1-3, the V gene TRBV2; maybe TRBD1 (5 bases). The CDR3 length is 16 residues. V lost 1 base to trimming and J lost 0 bases, with 10 bases between them. Germline V gene lookup returns CDR1 SNHLY and CDR2 FYNNEI. The chain's CDR3 is CASSEGLDSSGNTIYF. CDR3 coding DNA: TGTGCCAGCAGTGAAGGTCTCGACAGCTCTGGAAACACCATATATTTT.

The chain recombines TRBV19 with TRBJ1-6; TRBD1 matches at 7 bases. The junction had 8 bases not matched to a gene; V was cut back by 7 bases and J by 5 bases. Germline CDR1 reads LNHDA; CDR2 reads SQIVND (reference sequence). The CDR3 has 15 residues. This chain's CDR3 is CASTLTGRDNSPLHF. CDR3 DNA sequence: TGTGCCAGTACCCTGACAGGGCGGGATAATTCACCCCTCCACTTT.

The chain links TRBV6-1 to TRBJ1-1, with D perhaps TRBD1 (6 bases). V was shortened by 6 bases and J by 5 bases, with 16 bases between the two germline ends. Germline values: CDR1 MNHNS, CDR2 SASEGT. The CDR3 sequence is 14 residues long. The CDR3 bases are TGTGCCAGCAGGCTCAGGGGTGGAGAGACTGAAGCTTTCTTT. Amino acid sequence: CASRLRGGETEAFF.

The chain carries TRBV7-8 and TRBJ2-2; TRBD2 matches at 10 bases. CDR3 length: 15 amino acids. Losses at the gene ends were 5 bases for V and 6 bases for J; bases not matched to a gene: 6. Germline V gene lookup returns CDR1 SGHVS and CDR2 FQNEAQ. CDR3 residues: CASSRSGGGAGELFF. CDR3 sequence (DNA): TGTGCCAGCAGCCGCAGCGGGGGGGGCGCCGGGGAGCTGTTTTTT.

Here the CDR3 DNA reads TGTGCCACCAGCACACCTGAAGGGATGGAGGTGAACACTGAAGCTTTCTTT. This sequence encodes CATSTPEGMEVNTEAFF. The J gene is TRBJ1-1, the V gene TRBV15; D gene unclear. V lost 4 bases, J lost 0 bases, and 18 bases lay in between. The CDR3 runs to 17 residues. Looked up from germline, CDR1 is LNHNV and CDR2 is YYDKDF (reference sequence).

This clone showed up just once. V gene TRBV27 combines with J gene TRBJ2-2; TRBD2 might be the D (5 bases). V lost 3 bases and J lost 7, with 12 bases in between. Germline V gives CDR1 MNHEY, CDR2 SMNVEV (reference sequence). This CDR3 has 14 amino acids. The CDR3 region has the DNA TGTGCCAGCAGTTTCCTAGCCGAGGGCGGGGAGCTGTTTTTT. It encodes CASSFLAEGGELFF.

V gene TRBV11-1 combines with J gene TRBJ2-7; the D is unclear. The germline V gene has CDR1 SGHAT and CDR2 FQDESV (reference sequence). The ends were cut back, 0 bases at V and 1 base at J, with 7 bases in the middle. The CDR3 runs 14 residues. The CDR3 here is CASSLAAFSYEQYF. The CDR3, as DNA: TGTGCCAGCAGCTTAGCAGCGTTTTCCTACGAGCAGTACTTC.

This chain links TRBV5-1 with TRBJ2-7; 7 nucleotides match TRBD1. Germline CDR1 and CDR2: SGHRS and YFSETQ. The CDR3 loop spans 14 amino acids. The V gene end was trimmed by 4 bases and the J gene end by 5 bases; junction bases not matched to a gene: 9. The CDR3 nucleotides read TGCGCCAGCAGCGTGACAGGGCGAGGTGACGAGCAGTACTTC. Its protein is CASSVTGRGDEQYF.

V usage is TRBV6-6 and J usage is TRBJ2-5; tentatively, D is TRBD1 (6 bases). With 2 bases removed from V and 2 bases from J, the gap between germline ends came to 9 bases. The CDR3 loop spans 14 amino acids. The V gene's germline CDR1 is MNHNY and CDR2 SVGAGI (reference sequence). The CDR3 sequence: CASSYPGQQETQYF. In DNA form, the CDR3 reads TGTGCCAGCAGTTACCCCGGACAGCAAGAGACCCAGTACTTC.

This clone was counted once. The chain is built from TRBV29-1 and TRBJ1-5; D is possibly TRBD1 (5 bases). The CDR3 spans 15 residues. The germline CDR1 and CDR2 sequences are SQVTM and ANQGSEA. Trimming left V 1 base short and J 10 bases short, with 20 bases between. In DNA, the CDR3 is TGCAGCGTTGAAGTCGCCAGCTCCGGGGGTGGACCCCAGCATTTT. Amino acids: CSVEVASSGGGPQHF.

This chain links TRBV7-3 with TRBJ2-6; maybe TRBD2 (6 bases). Trimming cost V 5 bases and J 2 bases, with 13 bases left between them. The CDR3 totals 16 residues. The germline gives CDR1 SGHTA, CDR2 FQGTGA. The CDR3 DNA is TGTGCCAGCAGCCGGGACTGGTTGACTGGGGCCAACGTCCTGACTTTC. Protein sequence: CASSRDWLTGANVLTF.

The chain links TRBV6-6 to TRBJ2-1, with 7 bases that match TRBD2. CDR1 and CDR2 from the germline V gene are MNHNY and SVGAGI (reference sequence). Trimming at V came to 8 bases and at J to 2 bases, leaving 9 bases not matched to a gene. The CDR3 contains 15 residues. CDR3 in DNA: TGTGCCAGCGGGGGGACGGGGGGACCCTACAATGAGCAGTTCTTC. Its protein is CASGGTGGPYNEQFF.

This chain connects TRBV19 to TRBJ2-2; D is ambiguous. CDR3 length: 13 residues. Germline loops: CDR1 LNHDA, CDR2 SQIVND (reference sequence). V shed 5 bases and J shed 3 bases, with 7 bases lying between them. Here the CDR3 reads CASSHFHTGELFF. DNA for the CDR3: TGTGCCAGTAGTCACTTCCACACCGGGGAGCTGTTTTTT.

The chain has TRBV11-2 and TRBJ2-1; 9 bases fit TRBD2. Trimming removed 5 bases from V and 5 bases from J; junction bases left unmatched: 7. The V gene's germline CDR1 is SGHAT and CDR2 FQNNGV. The CDR3 is 15 residues long. CDR3 nucleotides: TGTGCCAGCAGCCTCCTTAGCGGGGGAAACAATGAGCAGTTCTTC. Protein: CASSLLSGGNNEQFF.

CDR3 in amino acids: CASSTGSTDTQYF. Here the CDR3 DNA reads TGTGCCAGCAGCACAGGATCCACAGATACGCAGTATTTT. The rearrangement joins TRBV6-4 to TRBJ2-3; possibly TRBD1 for D (5 bases). Germline lookup yields CDR1 MRHNA and CDR2 SNTAGT. The CDR3 extends over 13 amino acids. V lost 6 bases to trimming and J lost 2 bases, with 9 bases between them.